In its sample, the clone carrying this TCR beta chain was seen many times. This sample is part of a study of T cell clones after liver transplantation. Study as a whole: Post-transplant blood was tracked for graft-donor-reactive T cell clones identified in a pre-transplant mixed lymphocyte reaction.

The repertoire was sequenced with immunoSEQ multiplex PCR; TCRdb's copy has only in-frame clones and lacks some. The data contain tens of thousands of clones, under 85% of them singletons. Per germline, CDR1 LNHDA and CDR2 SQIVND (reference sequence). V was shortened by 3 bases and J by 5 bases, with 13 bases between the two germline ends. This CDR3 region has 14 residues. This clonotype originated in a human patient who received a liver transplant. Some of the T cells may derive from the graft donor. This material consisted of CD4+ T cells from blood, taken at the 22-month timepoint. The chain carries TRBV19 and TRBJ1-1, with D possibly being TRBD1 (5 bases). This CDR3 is CASSMAQWGTEAFF. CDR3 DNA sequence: TGTGCCAGTAGTATGGCCCAATGGGGGACTGAAGCTTTCTTT. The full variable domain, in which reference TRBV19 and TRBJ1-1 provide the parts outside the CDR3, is DGGITQSPKYLFRKEGQNVTLSCEQNLNHDAMYWYRQDPGQGLRLIYYSQIVNDFQKGDIAEGYSVSREKKESFPLTVTSAQKNPTAFYLCASSMAQWGTEAFFGQGTRLTVV.